A single sample is the source of the 20 T cell receptor beta chains below, sequenced in a study of shared clonotypes between healthy human individuals (dated by TCRdb to the early 2020s). The library was prepared using the immunoSEQ multiplex PCR assay. What TCRdb holds here is the immuneACCESS table cut down to in-frame rearrangements. Part of the clones is not present; checked against another copy, under half of the missing clones reflect an unresolved V gene, and the others are unexplained. The table for this sample lists fewer than 1.4 million clones; around 78% of them were counted only once. The ten largest clonotypes hold 0.5% to 0.65% of the sample. The sequenced material came from memory CD4+ T cells from PBMCs. This specimen's cell subset or site label, per the study, means: CD45RA-negative fraction. These receptors all stem from a young man in good health. Some clones in this sample may be carry-over from other donors' samples.

V is TRBV5-1 and J is TRBJ2-7; 7 positions agree with TRBD2. The germline V gene has CDR1 SGHRS and CDR2 YFSETQ. The CDR3 is 14 amino acids. The V and J ends lost 4 bases and 5 bases, in that order; junction bases with no gene match: 9. The CDR3 loop is CASSAGSGWNEQYF. DNA of the CDR3: TGCGCCAGCAGCGCGGGTAGCGGGTGGAACGAGCAGTACTTC.

J is TRBJ2-7 and V is TRBV18; D gene uncertain. The CDR3 length is 12 residues. Trimming cost V 2 bases and J 6 bases, with 8 bases left between them. The germline V gene encodes CDR1 KGHSH and CDR2 LQKENI. The CDR3 region is CASSPGVAEQYF. The CDR3 DNA follows: TGTGCCAGCTCACCAGGAGTGGCCGAGCAGTACTTC. Based on the CDR3 plus reference TRBV18 and TRBJ2-7, the full variable domain is NAGVMQNPRHLVRRRGQEARLRCSPMKGHSHVYWYRQLPEEGLKFMVYLQKENIIDESGMPKERFSAEFPKEGPSILRIQQVVRGDSAAYFCASSPGVAEQYFGPGTRLTVT.

The table lists this clone with many counts. The chain links TRBV5-1 to TRBJ2-7; D might be TRBD1 (7 bases). Between the trimmed V and J ends, which lost 4 bases and 6 bases, there was a span of 20 bases. This CDR3 is 15 amino acids long. Germline V CDR1 and CDR2: SGHRS, YFSETQ. The DNA of the CDR3 is TGCGCCAGCAGCCCGACGGGACAGAGGGGAGGCGAGCAGTACTTC. Encoded protein: CASSPTGQRGGEQYF.

This clone has at least ten counts. The chain couples TRBV20-1 to TRBJ2-3, with D uncertain. CDR1 is DFQATT and CDR2 is SNEGSKA in the germline V gene (reference sequence). The CDR3 runs to 11 residues. The V and J ends lost 5 bases and 7 bases respectively, with 10 bases between them. The DNA for the CDR3 is TGCAGTGCTCATGATAGATATACGCAGTATTTT. Protein product: CSAHDRYTQYF.

This chain connects TRBV27 to TRBJ1-5; maybe TRBD1 (6 bases). Between the trimmed V and J ends, which lost 1 base and 0 bases, there was a span of 13 bases. Germline CDR1 is MNHEY and CDR2 is SMNVEV (reference sequence). The CDR3 is 17 amino acids. CDR3 coding DNA: TGTGCCAGCAGTTTATTTGCGGGGACAAATAGCAATCAGCCCCAGCATTTT. Its protein is CASSLFAGTNSNQPQHF.

The V and J genes are TRBV11-2 and TRBJ2-2; 8 bases map to TRBD1. The length of the CDR3 is 16 residues. Trimming removed 2 bases from V and 6 bases from J; junction bases left unmatched: 8. CDR1 and CDR2 from the germline V gene are SGHAT and FQNNGV. CDR3 in DNA: TGTGCCAGCAGCTTACTCCAGGGGGCGAGGCCCGGGGAGCTGTTTTTT. This sequence encodes CASSLLQGARPGELFF.

Details on this clone: This clone may be a read error of a much larger clone one base away. Additional DNA sequences in this sample encode the identical CDR3. V gene TRBV28 combines with J gene TRBJ2-7; D is undetermined. The V gene lost 4 bases and the J gene lost 4 bases, with 5 bases spanning the gap. This CDR3 has 11 residues. Germline values: CDR1 MDHEN, CDR2 SYDVKM. The CDR3, as DNA: TGTGCCAGCAGTTCGAGGTACGAGCAGTACTTC. It specifies CASSSRYEQYF.

This clone turned up a few times. The V call is TRBV4-1, the J call TRBJ1-1, with D uncertain. V was cut by 4 bases and J by 1 base, with 13 bases left in between. Germline V gene data show CDR1 as MGHRA and CDR2 as YSYEKL. The CDR3 extends over 15 amino acids. DNA of the CDR3: TGCGCCAGCAGCCTCCGAAGAACCGGGAACACTGAAGCTTTCTTT. Translation: CASSLRRTGNTEAFF.

This rearrangement joins TRBV4-2 to TRBJ2-7, with 11 bases fitting TRBD2. The CDR3 spans 15 residues. With V trimmed by 4 bases and J by 3 bases, 5 bases remained unmatched. Germline CDR1 LGHNA, CDR2 YNFKEQ. CDR3 amino acids: CASSPGTSGYYEQYF. The DNA for the CDR3 is TGTGCCAGCAGCCCGGGGACTAGCGGATACTACGAGCAGTACTTC.

In this sample, this clone turned up many times. The chain uses TRBV5-1 and TRBJ2-2; 7 bases match TRBD2. This CDR3 spans 16 amino acids. The germline V gene encodes CDR1 SGHRS and CDR2 YFSETQ. After removal of 0 bases from V and 9 bases from J, the junction contained 11 bases not matched to a gene. The CDR3 protein is CASSLVGTKNNRELFF. DNA for the CDR3: TGCGCCAGCAGCTTGGTAGGGACTAAAAATAATCGGGAGCTGTTTTTT.

The chain carries TRBV9 and TRBJ2-2, with D perhaps TRBD1 (5 bases). The CDR3 extends over 15 amino acids. Germline CDR1 and CDR2: SGDLS and YYNGEE. V was pared by 4 bases and J by 0 bases, with 10 bases between. The CDR3 DNA follows: TGTGCCAGCAGCCCACCAGGGACGAACACCGGGGAGCTGTTTTTT. Its translation is CASSPPGTNTGELFF.

The genes are TRBV6-6 and TRBJ2-7; D is uncertain. This CDR3 region has 13 residues. Trimming removed 6 bases from V and 6 bases from J, with 15 bases in between. Germline CDR1 reads MNHNY; CDR2 reads SVGAGI (reference sequence). In DNA, the CDR3 is TGTGCCAGCAGCCCAACCTCCAAGGTCGAGCAGTACTTC. This translates into CASSPTSKVEQYF.

The chain uses TRBV5-5 and TRBJ1-4, with D possibly TRBD1 on 6 matching bases. The germline V gene has CDR1 SGHKS and CDR2 YYEKEE (reference sequence). Trimming removed 1 base at V and 7 bases at J, with 14 bases between. This CDR3 comprises 15 residues. The CDR3 sequence: CASSLTGWEGEKLFF. DNA of the CDR3: TGTGCCAGCAGCTTGACAGGGTGGGAAGGTGAAAAACTGTTTTTT.

The rearrangement joins TRBV5-1 to TRBJ1-3; 9 nucleotides match TRBD1. V lost 4 bases, J lost 4 bases, and 6 bases stayed unmatched. This CDR3 comprises 15 residues. CDR1 and CDR2 from the germline V gene are SGHRS and YFSETQ. The DNA for the CDR3 is TGCGCCAGCAGCACAGGGGGCGCGAACGGAAACACCATATATTTT. Protein product: CASSTGGANGNTIYF.

This clone was detected many times. The chain couples TRBV7-8 to TRBJ1-2; D is ambiguous. The V gene's germline CDR1 is SGHVS and CDR2 FQNEAQ. Deletions cut 5 bases from V and 5 bases from J, with 18 bases between. This CDR3 comprises 15 residues. CDR3 DNA sequence: TGTGCCAGCAGCCCTAGGGCCGGAGTGGGTTATGGCTACACCTTC. The encoded protein is CASSPRAGVGYGYTF.

The CDR3 nucleotides are TGCGCCAGCAGCGTTCCGGGACAGGGAAGTGGAGGCTACACCTTC. This sequence encodes CASSVPGQGSGGYTF. The V call is TRBV5-1, the J call TRBJ1-2; 9 bases fit TRBD1. Germline V lookup: CDR1 SGHRS, CDR2 YFSETQ. V shed 4 bases, J shed 8 bases, and the junction held 12 bases outside the gene matches. This CDR3 is 15 amino acids long. The whole variable domain, filled in from reference TRBV5-1 and TRBJ1-2, reads KAGVTQTPRYLIKTRGQQVTLSCSPISGHRSVSWYQQTPGQGLQFLFEYFSETQRNKGNFPGRFSGRQFSNSRSEMNVSTLELGDSALYLCASSVPGQGSGGYTFGSGTRLTVV.

This clone was observed many times. This sample also contains other DNA sequences that code for the same CDR3. This chain uses TRBV5-4 with TRBJ1-5; no definite D call. CDR1 and CDR2 (germline): SGHNT, YYREEE (reference sequence). V gave up 3 bases and J gave up 8 bases, with 9 bases separating them. This CDR3 comprises 12 residues. The CDR3 region has the DNA TGTGCCAGCAGCTCCGTCGGGGAGCCCCAGCATTTT. Protein product: CASSSVGEPQHF.

In DNA form, the CDR3 reads TGTGCCAGCAGCCTCATGGTCGGGCCCCAGAACACTGAAGCTTTCTTT. Translation: CASSLMVGPQNTEAFF. The rearrangement links TRBV7-9 to TRBJ1-1; no reliable D call. V dropped 5 bases and J dropped 1 base, with 17 bases sitting between them. The CDR3 loop spans 16 amino acids. CDR1 is SEHNR and CDR2 is FQNEAQ in the germline V gene (reference sequence). The variable domain in full, with the rest retrieved from reference TRBV7-9 and TRBJ1-1, is DTGVSQNPRHKITKRGQNVTFRCDPISEHNRLYWYRQTLGQGPEFLTYFQNEAQLEKSRLLSDRFSAERPKGSFSTLEIQRTEQGDSAMYLCASSLMVGPQNTEAFFGQGTRLTVV.

V usage is TRBV14 and J usage is TRBJ2-7; weak D call: TRBD2 (6 bases). V dropped 0 bases and J dropped 6 bases, with 12 bases sitting between them. The CDR3 runs 14 residues. CDR1 SGHDN and CDR2 FVKESK come from the germline V gene. CDR3 DNA sequence: TGTGCCAGCAGCCAAGACCTATGGAGGGTCGAGCAGTACTTC. Its protein is CASSQDLWRVEQYF.

V usage is TRBV9 and J usage is TRBJ1-4, with D maybe TRBD1 (5 bases). Trimming pared 4 bases from V and 4 bases from J, leaving 8 bases between. Germline-derived CDR1 and CDR2 are SGDLS and YYNGEE. The CDR3 contains 13 residues. CDR3 residues: CASSPGFNEKLFF. The DNA of the CDR3 is TGTGCCAGCAGCCCAGGGTTTAATGAAAAACTGTTTTTT.